A selection of T cell receptor beta chains follows, all from one sample in a study of cytomegalovirus exposure and HLA in healthy donors. Libraries were prepared by immunoSEQ multiplex PCR; TCRdb keeps only in-frame clonotypes and omits some of them. The sample lists 90,000 to 120,000 clones, 70% to 85% occurring once. The sample taken for sequencing was PBMCs. These receptors came from a male donor in good health and CMV-seronegative. Both conserved end residues are trimmed from each CDR3.

>TRBJ1-1|TRBV5-5
ASTPDWQGISTEAF
>TRBJ2-7|TRBV6-1
ASMIEAPYEQY
>TRBJ2-3|TRBV5-8
ASSFSGQGGTDTQY
>TRBJ2-7|TRBV6-5
ASSRGGGYEQY
>TRBJ2-5|TRBV10-1
ASSEGLVETQY
>TRBJ2-7|TRBV29-1
SVGPTTTYEQY
>TRBJ2-2|TRBV5-4
ASSYGGKLF
>TRBJ2-1|TRBV9
ASSVKLAGESEQF
>TRBJ2-2|TRBV4-2
ASSQDPGLETGELF
>TRBJ2-7|TRBV4-1
ASSQETQGPAYEQY
>TRBJ1-4|TRBV19
ASRDGQATNEKLF
>TRBJ2-1|TRBV6-4
ASSDGRRGSSYNEQF
>TRBJ2-7|TRBV6-5
ASKPSGSQEQY
>TRBJ2-2|TRBV4-1
ASSPTKGVVGELF
>TRBJ2-7|TRBV19
ASSTGQGAYEQY
>TRBJ1-2|TRBV10-2
ASARTPGGDGYT
>TRBJ1-5|TRBV4-2
ASSQVGGDQPQH
>TRBJ2-1|TRBV10-1
ASSENRLSNEQF
>TRBJ2-4|TRBV11-2
ASSSIRGASN
>TRBJ2-7|TRBV21-1
ASSKDRDITHYEQY
>TRBJ1-1|TRBV20-1
SAEGAWGAF
>TRBJ1-2|TRBV5-8
ASSSGQRHYGYT
>TRBJ2-7|TRBV5-6
ASSLLTYEQY
>TRBJ2-7|TRBV6-1
ASKIGQGSYEQY
>TRBJ1-1|TRBV27
ASSEETGRDTEAF
>TRBJ2-2|TRBV5-6
ASSFFNRGEDTGELF
>TRBJ1-5|TRBV5-1
ASSQDRAQPQH
>TRBJ2-1|TRBV4-1
ASSIRQGARDEQF
>TRBJ2-7|TRBV18
ASSTSEQY
>TRBJ2-3|TRBV19
ASKSGAGGADTQY
>TRBJ2-7|TRBV7-8
ASSYRTSGTYEQY
>TRBJ2-1|TRBV5-1
ASSFPIWTSGFQEEQF
>TRBJ2-3|TRBV4-2
ASSPQGILTDTQY
>TRBJ2-1|TRBV29-1
SVDQGGVYNEQF
>TRBJ2-1|TRBV7-2
ASSLAGGKLSSSWF
>TRBJ1-5|TRBV27
ASSEDRVNQPQH
>TRBJ2-1|TRBV7-6
ASSPLYSSYNEQF
>TRBJ1-1|TRBV10-2
ASSDPWGGNTEAF
>TRBJ2-7|TRBV6-5
ASSLGANYEQY
>TRBJ2-1|TRBV29-1
SAADRDHNNEQF
>TRBJ1-2|TRBV28
ASSFELRYGYT
>TRBJ2-3|TRBV27
ASNLAGGSTDTQY
>TRBJ2-3|TRBV19
ASSIRASGSTDTQY
>TRBJ1-4|TRBV5-1
ASSFRGEEKLF
>TRBJ1-4|TRBV18
ASSGPGKAGEKLF
>TRBJ2-7|TRBV30
AWRLAGGFHEQY